Included here is one T cell receptor (beta chain) sequence, with context. Its antigen is not yet known. Base qualities are not provided; no much larger clone lies one nucleotide away. The data are from a study of blood T cell repertoires in COVID-19 (dated by TCRdb to 2020 to 2022). In the study overall: Collaborator samples came from the United States, Italy and Spain and covered acute and convalescent phases of COVID-19. The material from the prospective study consisted of cDNA or gDNA derived from T cells, B-cell-depleted T cells, or PBMCs. Subjects who had been exposed to COVID-19, were actively infected with it, or had recovered from it provided the deeply sampled blood TCRbeta repertoires that made up the dataset. The repertoires were released in a freely available public database intended as a resource for research on the immune response to SARS-CoV-2. Samples came from the ongoing ImmuneRACE study (first 160 participants) plus 1,254 subjects from 6 global collaborators. A de-identified subject ID, COVID-19 status, age in years and sex were almost always included in the sample metadata. Where available, HLA class I and class II types were obtained from metadata supplied by the sample provider rather than from assay-based typing.

TCRbeta CDR3 regions were amplified from genomic DNA by means of the immunoSEQ Assay, a bias-controlled multiplex PCR. The authors' pipeline ran thus. Within the assay, amplification of reference gene primers was used to estimate how many nucleated cells each sample contained. Sequence reads were collapsed and filtered to measure the absolute abundance of every unique TCRbeta CDR3 rearrangement. For each sample, productive Simpson clonality was calculated as the square root of Simpson's diversity index across productive rearrangements. Entries here come from immuneACCESS through TCRdb and include only in-frame sequences with V and J called. Some clones fail to appear in such tables; in the studies checked, an unresolved V gene covers under half of the shortfall, and the cause of the remainder is unknown. V, J and clone size are those of that table, while D and trimming were read from the DNA. The sample has 130,000 to 150,000 clones on record, roughly 79% of them singletons. Of the sample, 7.5% to 9.5% falls within the top ten clones.

Collaborating institutions collected whole blood in K2EDTA tubes following their own protocols. For TCRbeta analysis, collaborator samples were shipped as frozen whole blood, as isolated PBMCs, or as DNA extracted from either sample type. The paper's findings and limits, for the study overall: Clinical and demographic metadata were provided uncurated, with the amount varying by source and participant.

Reading the germline V gene (reference sequence) gives CDR1 LNHNV and CDR2 YYDKDF. The cysteine opens and the phenylalanine closes a CDR3 of 14 amino acids. The kept DNA is CDR3 alone, 42 bases in frame from the first base. V loses 2 bases of germline sequence and J loses 1 base, and the interval between the two ends is 8 bases. The TCR sequence derives from a human donor with acute or convalescent COVID-19. The donor label of this sample is uncertain. Sequencing was done on a sample of peripheral blood. The chain links TRBV15 with TRBJ1-1, and perhaps TRBD1 as D gene, on 5 matching bases. Here is the DNA: TGTGCCACCAGCAGACGAGACAGGAACACTGAAGCTTTCTTT. Its product reads: CATSRRDRNTEAFF.